This T cell receptor beta chain emerged from a study of cytomegalovirus exposure and HLA in healthy donors. Whole-study findings and limits: Researchers counted 150 to 200 TCR beta chains as cytomegalovirus-associated. Association with HLA alleles at 0.05 false discovery rate was found for around 17,000 TCR beta sequences in a later analysis. Per a later analysis, HLA-associated TCR beta chains showed more clonal expansion than other, equally common TCR beta chains.

The PCR ran on 60 Vbeta and 13 Jbeta primers. The repertoire was sequenced with immunoSEQ multiplex PCR; TCRdb's copy has only in-frame clones and lacks some. The sample records 150,000 to 200,000 clones, approximately 84% being singletons. V was clipped by 8 bases and J by 3 bases; unmatched bases: 4. CDR1 and CDR2 (germline): SGHNT, YENEEA. The CDR3 extends over 13 amino acids. This clone was detected only once. Its antigen remains unknown. The clonotype originates from a woman aged 45-60 years in good health and CMV-seropositive. The rearrangement links TRBV11-3 to TRBJ2-5; 9 bases line up with TRBD1. The sequencing input was PBMCs. CDR3 sequence reads: CASGRTGEETQYF. CDR3 bases: TGTGCCAGCGGTCGGACAGGGGAAGAGACCCAGTACTTC.